Reported below is one T cell receptor (beta chain). The data derive from a study of chronic HIV infection and antiretroviral therapy. TCRdb recomputed calls from the 5' RACE reads with MiXCR, one row per CDR3 protein. The repertoire holds 45,000 to 55,000 distinct CDR3 sequences, 19% seen once, with approximately 2.8% in the top ten. The germline V gene encodes CDR1 MDHEN and CDR2 SYDVKM. Trimming cost V 8 bases and J 4 bases; bases outside gene matches: 15. This CDR3 is 16 amino acids long. This clonotype was obtained from an adult who had HIV and had not received antiretroviral therapy, or was an uninfected healthy control (not recorded which). The V call is TRBV28, the J call TRBJ2-5; 8 nucleotides agree with TRBD1. Sample: peripheral blood. The CDR3 nucleotides read TGTGCCAGCCAAGATATACGGCAGGGGGCGCGAGAGACCCAGTACTTC. Its translation is CASQDIRQGARETQYF.